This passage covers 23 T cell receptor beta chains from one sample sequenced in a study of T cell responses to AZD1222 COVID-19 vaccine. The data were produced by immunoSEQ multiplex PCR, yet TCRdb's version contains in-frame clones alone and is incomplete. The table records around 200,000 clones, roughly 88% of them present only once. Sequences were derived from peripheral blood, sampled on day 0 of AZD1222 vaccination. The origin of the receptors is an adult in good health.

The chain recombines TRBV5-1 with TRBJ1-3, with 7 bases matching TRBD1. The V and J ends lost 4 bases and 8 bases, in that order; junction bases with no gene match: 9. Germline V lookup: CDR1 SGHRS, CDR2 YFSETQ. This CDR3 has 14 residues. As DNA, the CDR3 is TGCGCCAGCAGCGGGGGACAGTTCGCAGACACCATATATTTT. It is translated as CASSGGQFADTIYF.

The CDR3 DNA sequence: TGTGCCAGCATACCCCGGGGACCAGGGGGAGCTTTCTTT. Its protein is CASIPRGPGGAFF. This chain connects TRBV6-5 to TRBJ1-1; 7 positions match TRBD1. The CDR3 spans 13 residues. The junction had 12 bases not matched to a gene; V was cut back by 7 bases and J by 10 bases. Germline CDR1 is MNHEY and CDR2 is SVGAGI.

CDR3 region: CASSLNPPSGGAWQFF. CDR3 in DNA: TGTGCCAGCAGCTTAAATCCTCCTAGCGGGGGGGCATGGCAGTTCTTC. This chain joins TRBV7-2 and TRBJ2-1, with 12 positions matching TRBD2. The CDR3 covers 16 residues. Germline V gives CDR1 SGHTA, CDR2 FQGNSA. With 2 bases clipped from V and 12 bases from J, the junction kept 11 bases outside the gene matches. Full variable domain (remainder filled in from reference TRBV7-2 and TRBJ2-1): GAGVSQSPSNKVTEKGKDVELRCDPISGHTALYWYRQSLGQGLEFLIYFQGNSAPDKSGLPSDRFSAERTGGSVSTLTIQRTQQEDSAVYLCASSLNPPSGGAWQFFGPGTRLTVL.

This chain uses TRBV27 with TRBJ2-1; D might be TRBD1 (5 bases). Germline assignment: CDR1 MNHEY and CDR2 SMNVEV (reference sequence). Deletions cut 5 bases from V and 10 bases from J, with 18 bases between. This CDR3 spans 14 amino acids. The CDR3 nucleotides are TGTGCCAGCAGTCCTGCGGCAGGGCCGTGGGAGCAGTTCTTC. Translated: CASSPAAGPWEQFF.

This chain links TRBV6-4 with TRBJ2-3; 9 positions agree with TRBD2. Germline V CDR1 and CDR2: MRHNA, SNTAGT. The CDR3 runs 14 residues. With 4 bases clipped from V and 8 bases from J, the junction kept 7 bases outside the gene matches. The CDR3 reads CASSALAGETTQYF. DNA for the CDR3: TGTGCCAGCAGTGCTTTAGCGGGAGAGACTACGCAGTATTTT.

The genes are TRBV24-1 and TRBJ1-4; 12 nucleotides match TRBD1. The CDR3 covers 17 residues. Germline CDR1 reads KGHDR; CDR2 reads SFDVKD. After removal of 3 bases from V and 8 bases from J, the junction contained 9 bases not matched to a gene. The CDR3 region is CATSDGRDRGREEKLFF. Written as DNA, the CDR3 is TGTGCCACCAGTGATGGAAGGGACAGGGGGCGCGAGGAAAAACTGTTTTTT.

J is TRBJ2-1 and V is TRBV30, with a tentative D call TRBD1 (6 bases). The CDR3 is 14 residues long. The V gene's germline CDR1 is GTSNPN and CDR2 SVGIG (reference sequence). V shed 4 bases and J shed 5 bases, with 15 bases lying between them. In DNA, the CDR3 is TGTGCCTGGACGTCCAATTACAGGGACAATGAGCAGTTCTTC. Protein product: CAWTSNYRDNEQFF. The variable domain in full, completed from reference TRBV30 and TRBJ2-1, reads SQTIHQWPATLVQPVGSPLSLECTVEGTSNPNLYWYRQAAGRGLQLLFYSVGIGQISSEVPQNLSASRPQDRQFILSSKKLLLSDSGFYLCAWTSNYRDNEQFFGPGTRLTVL.

CDR3 region: CASSRTEGREKLFF. The DNA of the CDR3 is TGTGCCAGCAGCCGGACTGAGGGGAGGGAAAAACTGTTTTTT. The rearrangement joins TRBV3-1 (or the pseudogene TRBV3-2) to TRBJ1-4, with D perhaps TRBD1 (5 bases). Germline V gene lookup returns CDR1 LGHDT and CDR2 YNNKEL (reference sequence). The CDR3 contains 14 residues. Trimming shortened V by 4 bases and J by 8 bases, and 14 bases separated the two germline ends.

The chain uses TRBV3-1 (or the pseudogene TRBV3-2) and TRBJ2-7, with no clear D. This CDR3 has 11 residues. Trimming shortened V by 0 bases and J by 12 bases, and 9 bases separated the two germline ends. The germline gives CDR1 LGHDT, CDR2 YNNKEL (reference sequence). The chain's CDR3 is CASSQDRSAYF. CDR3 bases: TGTGCCAGCAGCCAAGATCGTTCGGCGTACTTC.

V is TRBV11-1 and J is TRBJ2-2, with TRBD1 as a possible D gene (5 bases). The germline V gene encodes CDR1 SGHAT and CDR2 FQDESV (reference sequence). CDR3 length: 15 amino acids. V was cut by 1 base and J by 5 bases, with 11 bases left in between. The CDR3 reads CASSLGRAGTGELFF. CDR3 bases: TGTGCCAGCAGCTTAGGCAGGGCAGGAACCGGGGAGCTGTTTTTT.

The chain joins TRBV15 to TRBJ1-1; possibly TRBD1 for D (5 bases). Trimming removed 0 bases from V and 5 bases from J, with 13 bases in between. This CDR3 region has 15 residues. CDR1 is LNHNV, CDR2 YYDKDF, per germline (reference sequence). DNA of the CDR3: TGTGCCACCAGCAGAGACCCGGGGGGAGGGACTGAAGCTTTCTTT. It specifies CATSRDPGGGTEAFF.

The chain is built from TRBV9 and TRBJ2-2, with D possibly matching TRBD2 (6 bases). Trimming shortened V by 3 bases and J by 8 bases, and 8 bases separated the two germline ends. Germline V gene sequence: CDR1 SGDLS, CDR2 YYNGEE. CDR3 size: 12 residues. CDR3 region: CASSAGRGELFF. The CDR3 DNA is TGTGCCAGCAGCGCAGGGAGGGGGGAGCTGTTTTTT.

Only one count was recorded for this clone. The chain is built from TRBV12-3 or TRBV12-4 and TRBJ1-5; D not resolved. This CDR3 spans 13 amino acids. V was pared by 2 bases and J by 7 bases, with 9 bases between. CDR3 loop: CASSLMAGQPQHF. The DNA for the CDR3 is TGTGCCAGCAGTTTAATGGCGGGCCAGCCCCAGCATTTT.

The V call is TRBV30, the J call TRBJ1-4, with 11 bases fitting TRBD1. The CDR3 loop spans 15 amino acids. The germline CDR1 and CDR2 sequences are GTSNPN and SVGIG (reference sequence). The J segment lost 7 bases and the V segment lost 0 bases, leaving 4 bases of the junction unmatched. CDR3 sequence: CAWSVGGQGGEKLFF. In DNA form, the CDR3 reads TGTGCCTGGAGTGTCGGGGGACAGGGGGGTGAAAAACTGTTTTTT.

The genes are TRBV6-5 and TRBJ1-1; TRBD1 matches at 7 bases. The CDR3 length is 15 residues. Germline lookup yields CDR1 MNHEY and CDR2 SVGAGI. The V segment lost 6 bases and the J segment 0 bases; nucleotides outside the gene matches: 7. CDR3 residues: CASRGQTGLNTEAFF. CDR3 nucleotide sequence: TGTGCCAGCAGGGGGCAGACAGGGCTGAACACTGAAGCTTTCTTT.

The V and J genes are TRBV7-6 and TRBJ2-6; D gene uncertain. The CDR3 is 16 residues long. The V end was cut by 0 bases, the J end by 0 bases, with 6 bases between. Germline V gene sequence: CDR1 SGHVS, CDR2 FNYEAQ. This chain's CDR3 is CASSLARPSGANVLTF. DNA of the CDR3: TGTGCCAGCAGCTTAGCCAGGCCCTCTGGGGCCAACGTCCTGACTTTC.

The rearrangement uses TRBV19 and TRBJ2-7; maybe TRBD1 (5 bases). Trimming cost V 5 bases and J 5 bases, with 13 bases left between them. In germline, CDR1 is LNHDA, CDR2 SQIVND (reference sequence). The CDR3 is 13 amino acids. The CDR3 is CASSGFQGDEQYF. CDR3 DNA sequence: TGTGCCAGTAGTGGGTTCCAAGGGGACGAGCAGTACTTC.

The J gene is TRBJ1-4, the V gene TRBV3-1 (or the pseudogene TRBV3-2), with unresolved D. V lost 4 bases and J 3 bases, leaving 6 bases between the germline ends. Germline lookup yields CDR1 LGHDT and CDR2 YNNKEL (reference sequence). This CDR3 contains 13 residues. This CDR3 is CASSLMANEKLFF. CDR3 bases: TGTGCCAGCAGCCTTATGGCTAATGAAAAACTGTTTTTT.

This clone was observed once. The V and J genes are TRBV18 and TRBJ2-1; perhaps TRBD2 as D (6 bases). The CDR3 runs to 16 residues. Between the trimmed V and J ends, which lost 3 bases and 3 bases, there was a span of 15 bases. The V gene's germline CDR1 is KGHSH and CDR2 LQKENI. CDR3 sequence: CASSPRDSKGYNEQFF. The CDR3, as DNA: TGTGCCAGCTCACCTCGGGACTCAAAAGGCTACAATGAGCAGTTCTTC.

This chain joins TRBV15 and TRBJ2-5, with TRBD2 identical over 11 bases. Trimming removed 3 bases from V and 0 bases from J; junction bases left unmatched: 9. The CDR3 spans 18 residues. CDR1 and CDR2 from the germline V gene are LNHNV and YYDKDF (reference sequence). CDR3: CATSRGLAGGRYQETQYF. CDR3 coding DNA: TGTGCCACCAGCAGGGGTCTAGCGGGGGGCCGGTACCAAGAGACCCAGTACTTC.

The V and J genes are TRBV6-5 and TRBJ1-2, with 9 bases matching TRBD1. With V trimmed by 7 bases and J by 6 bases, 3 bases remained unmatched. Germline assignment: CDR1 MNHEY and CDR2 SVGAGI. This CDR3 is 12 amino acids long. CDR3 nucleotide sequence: TGTGCCAGCAACCGACAGGGGGATGGCTACACCTTC. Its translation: CASNRQGDGYTF.

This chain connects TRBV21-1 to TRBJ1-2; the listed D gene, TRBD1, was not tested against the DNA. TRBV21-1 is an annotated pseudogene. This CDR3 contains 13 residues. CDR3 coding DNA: TGTGCCAGCAGCAAAGGGGGGACAAGGCAATACACCTTC. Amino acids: CASSKGGTRQYTF.

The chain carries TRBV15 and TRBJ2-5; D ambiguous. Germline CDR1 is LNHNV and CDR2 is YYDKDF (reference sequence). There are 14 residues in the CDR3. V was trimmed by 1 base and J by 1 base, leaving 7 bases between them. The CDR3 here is CATSRVWSQETQYF. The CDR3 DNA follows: TGTGCCACCAGCAGAGTTTGGAGCCAAGAGACCCAGTACTTC. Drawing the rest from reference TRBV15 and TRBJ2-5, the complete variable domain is DAMVIQNPRYQVTQFGKPVTLSCSQTLNHNVMYWYQQKSSQAPKLLFHYYDKDFNNEADTPDNFQSRRPNTSFCFLDIRSPGLGDTAMYLCATSRVWSQETQYFGPGTRLLVL.